A selection of T cell receptor beta chains follows, all from one sample in a study of blood T cells in healthy people across ages. One entry per CDR3 protein results from TCRdb running MiXCR on the 5' RACE reads. The sample holds about 1.4 million distinct CDR3 sequences; almost 60% are singletons and the top ten take about 6.3%. The sample was blood. The receptors stem from a man younger than 35 in good health. Each CDR3 is given with its conserved first and last residue. D genes are given only for firm matches. Part of the rows lack a size; the others show once, few, many or a class for expanded clones.

d_gene: NA
j_gene: TRBJ1-2
abundance: NA
v_gene: TRBV25-1
CDR3nt: TGTGCCAGCAGTGATGGAGCTTTATGGGGCTACACCTTC
CDR3aa: CASSDGALWGYTF

d_gene: TRBD2
j_gene: TRBJ2-5
abundance: NA
v_gene: TRBV27
CDR3nt: TGTGCCAGCAGGGGGACTAGCTTACTGGGAGAGACCCAGTACTTC
CDR3aa: CASRGTSLLGETQYF

d_gene: NA
j_gene: TRBJ2-5
abundance: many
v_gene: TRBV11-1
CDR3nt: TGTGCCAGCAGCCCACGTATCGAGGGGACCCAGTACTTC
CDR3aa: CASSPRIEGTQYF

d_gene: NA
j_gene: TRBJ2-5
abundance: NA
v_gene: TRBV27
CDR3nt: TGTGCCAGCAGTGCGCAGGCGAACATTATTGAGCAGTACTTC
CDR3aa: CASSAQANIIEQYF

d_gene: TRBD2
j_gene: TRBJ2-1
abundance: NA
v_gene: TRBV5-6
CDR3nt: TGTGCCAGCAGCTTCGGACTAGTTATGTACAATGAGCAGTTCTTC
CDR3aa: CASSFGLVMYNEQFF

d_gene: TRBD2
j_gene: TRBJ2-3
abundance: NA
v_gene: TRBV9
CDR3nt: TGTGCCAGCAGCCCGAGCGGGGTACAGGCGACGCAGTATTTT
CDR3aa: CASSPSGVQATQYF

d_gene: NA
j_gene: TRBJ2-3
abundance: few
v_gene: TRBV7-8
CDR3nt: TGTGCCAGCAGCTTAGATCACTTGGGGACGCAGTATTTT
CDR3aa: CASSLDHLGTQYF

d_gene: NA
j_gene: TRBJ2-3
abundance: NA
v_gene: TRBV4-3
CDR3nt: TGCGCCAGCAGCCTTGACGGGGAGGCAGATACGCAGTATTTT
CDR3aa: CASSLDGEADTQYF

d_gene: TRBD1
j_gene: TRBJ2-1
abundance: once
v_gene: TRBV12-3/TRBV12-4
CDR3nt: TGTGCCAGCAGTCCGCCGGGACAGGGTACCTACAATGAGCAGTTCTTC
CDR3aa: CASSPPGQGTYNEQFF

d_gene: TRBD1
j_gene: TRBJ2-1
abundance: NA
v_gene: TRBV20-1
CDR3nt: TGCAGTGCTTTTCAGGGGGCCTCCTACAATGAGCAGTTCTTC
CDR3aa: CSAFQGASYNEQFF

d_gene: NA
j_gene: TRBJ2-5
abundance: NA
v_gene: TRBV7-2
CDR3nt: TGTGCCAGCAGCTTAGTTGACGGGGACCAAGAGACCCAGTACTTC
CDR3aa: CASSLVDGDQETQYF

d_gene: TRBD1
j_gene: TRBJ1-4
abundance: NA
v_gene: TRBV25-1
CDR3nt: TGTGCCAGCAGTTCCACCCCAGGGGGCACTAATGAAAAACTGTTTTTT
CDR3aa: CASSSTPGGTNEKLFF

d_gene: NA
j_gene: TRBJ2-7
abundance: NA
v_gene: TRBV4-1
CDR3nt: TGCGCCAGCAGCCAAGATCACAGTCATTACTCCTACGAGCAGTACTTC
CDR3aa: CASSQDHSHYSYEQYF

d_gene: TRBD2
j_gene: TRBJ2-1
abundance: NA
v_gene: TRBV9
CDR3nt: TGTGCCAGCAGCGTAGGCAGCGGGACCTACAATGAGCAGTTCTTC
CDR3aa: CASSVGSGTYNEQFF

d_gene: NA
j_gene: TRBJ2-7
abundance: few
v_gene: TRBV5-1
CDR3nt: TGCGCCAGCAGCTTGGAAAGCATCGGAAGGGTCGGCGAGCAGTACTTC
CDR3aa: CASSLESIGRVGEQYF

d_gene: NA
j_gene: TRBJ2-7
abundance: few
v_gene: TRBV6-5
CDR3nt: TGTGCCAGCAGCAACTCAAAGGGGGGGACCTACGAGCAGTACTTC
CDR3aa: CASSNSKGGTYEQYF

d_gene: NA
j_gene: TRBJ1-6
abundance: NA
v_gene: TRBV20-1
CDR3nt: TGCAGTGCTAGAGTCCAAGAAAATTCACCCCTCCACTTT
CDR3aa: CSARVQENSPLHF

d_gene: NA
j_gene: TRBJ2-1
abundance: NA
v_gene: TRBV24-1
CDR3nt: TGTGCCACCAGTGGGACAGGGGTTAGCGGGACCTACAATGAGCAGTTCTTC
CDR3aa: CATSGTGVSGTYNEQFF

d_gene: NA
j_gene: TRBJ2-7
abundance: once
v_gene: TRBV3-1
CDR3nt: TGTGCCAGCAGCCAAGACAGGCTAGTCAACTACGAGCAGTACTTC
CDR3aa: CASSQDRLVNYEQYF

d_gene: NA
j_gene: TRBJ2-7
abundance: few
v_gene: TRBV7-9
CDR3nt: TGTGCCAGCAGCTTACAGGGAATCTCCTACGAGCAGTACTTC
CDR3aa: CASSLQGISYEQYF

d_gene: NA
j_gene: TRBJ2-7
abundance: NA
v_gene: TRBV2
CDR3nt: TGTGCCAGCATGGTGGGGGACGAGCAGTACTTC
CDR3aa: CASMVGDEQYF

d_gene: NA
j_gene: TRBJ2-1
abundance: NA
v_gene: TRBV20-1
CDR3nt: TGCAGTGCCGCGGTAGGGCGATACAATGAGCAGTTCTTC
CDR3aa: CSAAVGRYNEQFF

d_gene: NA
j_gene: TRBJ2-1
abundance: NA
v_gene: TRBV4-3
CDR3nt: TGCGCCAGCAGCCAAGTGACCCTTTTTTCTGAGCAGTTCTTC
CDR3aa: CASSQVTLFSEQFF

d_gene: TRBD2
j_gene: TRBJ2-7
abundance: NA
v_gene: TRBV6-1
CDR3nt: TGTGCCAGCAGTAGGACTAGCGGGGGGGCCATAGCTCACGAGCAGTACTTC
CDR3aa: CASSRTSGGAIAHEQYF

d_gene: NA
j_gene: TRBJ2-1
abundance: NA
v_gene: TRBV5-6
CDR3nt: TGTGCCAGCAGCTTAAGCCATGAGCAGTTCTTC
CDR3aa: CASSLSHEQFF